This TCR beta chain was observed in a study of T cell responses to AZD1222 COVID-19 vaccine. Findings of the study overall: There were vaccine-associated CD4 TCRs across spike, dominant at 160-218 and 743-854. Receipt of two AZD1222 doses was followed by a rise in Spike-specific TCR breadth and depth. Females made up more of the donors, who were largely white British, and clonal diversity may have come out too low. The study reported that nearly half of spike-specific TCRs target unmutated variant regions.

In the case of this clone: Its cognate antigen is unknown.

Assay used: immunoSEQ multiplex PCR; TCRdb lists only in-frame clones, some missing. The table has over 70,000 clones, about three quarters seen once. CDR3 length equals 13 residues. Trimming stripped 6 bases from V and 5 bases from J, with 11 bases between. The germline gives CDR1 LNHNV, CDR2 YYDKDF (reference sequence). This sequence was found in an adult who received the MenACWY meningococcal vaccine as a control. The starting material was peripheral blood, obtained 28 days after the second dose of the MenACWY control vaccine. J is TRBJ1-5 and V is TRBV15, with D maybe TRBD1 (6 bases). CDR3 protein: CATSGQSDQPQHF. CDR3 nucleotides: TGTGCCACCAGTGGACAGAGCGATCAGCCCCAGCATTTT.